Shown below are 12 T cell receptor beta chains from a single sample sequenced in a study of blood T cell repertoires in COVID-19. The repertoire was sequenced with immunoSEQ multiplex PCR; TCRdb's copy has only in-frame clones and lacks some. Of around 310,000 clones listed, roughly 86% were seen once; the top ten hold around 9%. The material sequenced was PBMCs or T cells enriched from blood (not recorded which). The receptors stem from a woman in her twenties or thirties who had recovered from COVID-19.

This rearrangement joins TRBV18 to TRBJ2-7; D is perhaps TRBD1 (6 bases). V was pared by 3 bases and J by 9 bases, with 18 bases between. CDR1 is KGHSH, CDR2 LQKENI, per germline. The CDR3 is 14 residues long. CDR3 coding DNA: TGTGCCAGCTCACCCCCAGGACAGACTACGGCGCAGTACTTC. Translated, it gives CASSPPGQTTAQYF. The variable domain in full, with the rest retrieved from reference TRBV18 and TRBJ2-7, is NAGVMQNPRHLVRRRGQEARLRCSPMKGHSHVYWYRQLPEEGLKFMVYLQKENIIDESGMPKERFSAEFPKEGPSILRIQQVVRGDSAAYFCASSPPGQTTAQYFGPGTRLTVT.

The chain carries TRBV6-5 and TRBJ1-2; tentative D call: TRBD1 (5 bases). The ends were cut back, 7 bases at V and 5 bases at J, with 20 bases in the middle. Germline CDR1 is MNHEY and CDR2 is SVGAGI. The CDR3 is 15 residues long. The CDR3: CASTQLKQELYGYTF. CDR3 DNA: TGTGCCAGCACCCAACTTAAACAGGAGTTATATGGCTACACCTTC.

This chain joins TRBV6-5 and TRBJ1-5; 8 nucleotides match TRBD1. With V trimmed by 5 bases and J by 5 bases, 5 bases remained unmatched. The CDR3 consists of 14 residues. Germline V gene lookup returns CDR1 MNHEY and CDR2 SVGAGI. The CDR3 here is CASSPGQGYQPQHF. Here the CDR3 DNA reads TGTGCCAGCAGTCCCGGACAGGGCTATCAGCCCCAGCATTTT.

CDR3 amino acids: CASSLLGQGNEKLFF. DNA for the CDR3: TGTGCCAGCAGTTTACTGGGACAGGGTAATGAAAAACTGTTTTTT. V is TRBV27 and J is TRBJ1-4, with 9 bases lining up with TRBD1. The CDR3 has 15 amino acids. The V gene end was trimmed by 2 bases and the J gene end by 4 bases; junction bases not matched to a gene: 2. Germline V gene data show CDR1 as MNHEY and CDR2 as SMNVEV (reference sequence).

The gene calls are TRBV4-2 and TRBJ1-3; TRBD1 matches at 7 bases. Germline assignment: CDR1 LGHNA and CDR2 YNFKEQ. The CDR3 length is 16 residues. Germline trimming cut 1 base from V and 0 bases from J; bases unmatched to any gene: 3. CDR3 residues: CASSQVDRDSGNTIYF. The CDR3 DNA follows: TGTGCCAGCAGCCAAGTAGACAGGGACTCTGGAAACACCATATATTTT.

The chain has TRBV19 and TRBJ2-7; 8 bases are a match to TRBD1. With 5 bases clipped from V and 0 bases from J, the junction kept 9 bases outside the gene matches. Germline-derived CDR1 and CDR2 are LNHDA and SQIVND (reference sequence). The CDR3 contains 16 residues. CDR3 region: CASSARQGKSSYEQYF. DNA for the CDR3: TGTGCCAGTAGTGCCCGACAGGGGAAGAGCTCCTACGAGCAGTACTTC.

CDR3 nucleotide sequence: TGTGCCAGCAGCTTGGAGATGGGACAGGGAGTTTCACCCCTCCACTTT. Encoded protein: CASSLEMGQGVSPLHF. The chain links TRBV5-5 to TRBJ1-6; 9 bases match TRBD1. The germline CDR1 and CDR2 sequences are SGHKS and YYEKEE (reference sequence). Trimming cost V 0 bases and J 9 bases; bases outside gene matches: 7. The CDR3 has 16 residues.

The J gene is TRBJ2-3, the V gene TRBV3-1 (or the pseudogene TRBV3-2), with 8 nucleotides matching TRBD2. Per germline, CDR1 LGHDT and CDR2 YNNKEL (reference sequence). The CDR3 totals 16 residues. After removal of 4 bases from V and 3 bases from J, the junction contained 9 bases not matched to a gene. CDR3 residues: CASSLGTRGITDTQYF. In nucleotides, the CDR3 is TGTGCCAGCAGCCTAGGGACTAGAGGGATAACAGATACGCAGTATTTT.

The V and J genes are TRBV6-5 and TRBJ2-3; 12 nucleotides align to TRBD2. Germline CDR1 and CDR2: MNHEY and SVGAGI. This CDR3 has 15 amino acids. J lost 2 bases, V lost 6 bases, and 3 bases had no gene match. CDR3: CASRGLAGFTDTQYF. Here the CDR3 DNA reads TGTGCCAGCAGGGGACTAGCGGGCTTCACAGATACGCAGTATTTT.

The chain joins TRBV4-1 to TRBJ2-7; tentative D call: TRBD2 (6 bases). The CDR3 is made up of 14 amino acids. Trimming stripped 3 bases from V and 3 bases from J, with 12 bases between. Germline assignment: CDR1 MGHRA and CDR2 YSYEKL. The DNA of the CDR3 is TGCGCCAGCAGCCACGGAGGGAGCAGCTACGAGCAGTACTTC. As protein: CASSHGGSSYEQYF.

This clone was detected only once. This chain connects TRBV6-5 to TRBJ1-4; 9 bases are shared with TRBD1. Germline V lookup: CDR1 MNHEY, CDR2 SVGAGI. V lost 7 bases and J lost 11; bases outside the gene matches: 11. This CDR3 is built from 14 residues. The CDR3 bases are TGTGCCAGCACCGCGGGACAGGGCGTTCCTAAACTGTTTTTT. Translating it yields CASTAGQGVPKLFF.

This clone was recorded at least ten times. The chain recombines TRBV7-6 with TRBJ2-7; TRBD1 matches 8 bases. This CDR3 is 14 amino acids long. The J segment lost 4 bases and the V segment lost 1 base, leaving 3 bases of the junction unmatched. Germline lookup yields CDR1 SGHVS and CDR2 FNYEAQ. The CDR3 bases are TGTGCCAGCAGCTTAGACAGGGGGTGGTACGAGCAGTACTTC. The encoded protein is CASSLDRGWYEQYF. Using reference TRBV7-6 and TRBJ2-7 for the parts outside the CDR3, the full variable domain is GAGVSQSPRYKVTKRGQDVALRCDPISGHVSLYWYRQALGQGPEFLTYFNYEAQQDKSGLPNDRFSAERPEGSISTLTIQRTEQRDSAMYRCASSLDRGWYEQYFGPGTRLTVT.